This T cell receptor (beta chain) derives from a study of cytomegalovirus exposure and HLA in healthy donors. With regard to this clone: The antigen is not known. This CDR3 is also generated by other DNA sequences in the sample.

Both 60 Vbeta primers and 13 Jbeta primers went into the PCR. Generated by immunoSEQ multiplex PCR, the TCRdb table keeps only in-frame clones and is missing some. The profile covers around 35,000 clones, with 80% to 90% appearing a single time and 7.5% to 10% taken by the ten largest. Study-wide results and caveats: Later genetic work tied a missense DCLRE1C variant to beta-chain V and J trimming. Only CMV serostatus was available as immune exposure information.

Unrecorded immune exposures were likely, despite nominal health at sampling. Sequencing input: PBMCs. This TCR derives from a woman in her 40s in good health and CMV-seronegative.

In DNA form, the CDR3 reads TGTGCCAGCAGCTTTGGACAGGGCTTGCCCCAGCATTTT. Translating it yields CASSFGQGLPQHF. This rearrangement joins TRBV7-2 to TRBJ1-5, with 8 bases that match TRBD1. Germline values: CDR1 SGHTA, CDR2 FQGNSA. The CDR3 has 13 residues. Losses at the gene ends were 3 bases for V and 9 bases for J; bases not matched to a gene: 4. The entire variable domain, with the rest obtained from reference TRBV7-2 and TRBJ1-5, is as follows: GAGVSQSPSNKVTEKGKDVELRCDPISGHTALYWYRQSLGQGLEFLIYFQGNSAPDKSGLPSDRFSAERTGGSVSTLTIQRTQQEDSAVYLCASSFGQGLPQHFGDGTRLSIL.